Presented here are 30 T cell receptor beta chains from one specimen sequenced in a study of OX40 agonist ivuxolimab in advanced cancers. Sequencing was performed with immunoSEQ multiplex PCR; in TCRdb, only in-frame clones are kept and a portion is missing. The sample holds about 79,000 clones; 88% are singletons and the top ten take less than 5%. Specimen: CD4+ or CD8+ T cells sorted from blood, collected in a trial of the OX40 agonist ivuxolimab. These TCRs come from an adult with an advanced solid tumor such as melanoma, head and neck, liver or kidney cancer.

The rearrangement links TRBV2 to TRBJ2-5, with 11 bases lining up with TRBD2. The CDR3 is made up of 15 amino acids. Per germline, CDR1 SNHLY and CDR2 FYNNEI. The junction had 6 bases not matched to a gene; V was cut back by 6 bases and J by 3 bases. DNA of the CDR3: TGTGCCAGCAGCGAGTCGGGACTAGCGGAAGAGACCCAGTACTTC. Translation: CASSESGLAEETQYF.

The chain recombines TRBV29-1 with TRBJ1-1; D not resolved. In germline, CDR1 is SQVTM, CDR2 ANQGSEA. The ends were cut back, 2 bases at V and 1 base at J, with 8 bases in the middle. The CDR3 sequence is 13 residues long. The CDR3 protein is CSVERDRNTEAFF. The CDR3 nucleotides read TGCAGCGTTGAAAGAGACCGGAACACTGAAGCTTTCTTT.

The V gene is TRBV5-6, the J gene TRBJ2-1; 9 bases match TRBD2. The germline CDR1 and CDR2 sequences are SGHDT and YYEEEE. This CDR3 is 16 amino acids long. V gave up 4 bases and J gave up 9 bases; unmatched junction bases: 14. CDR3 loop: CASSPEDGGRALEQFF. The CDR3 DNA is TGTGCCAGCAGCCCCGAGGATGGCGGGAGGGCCCTTGAGCAGTTCTTC.

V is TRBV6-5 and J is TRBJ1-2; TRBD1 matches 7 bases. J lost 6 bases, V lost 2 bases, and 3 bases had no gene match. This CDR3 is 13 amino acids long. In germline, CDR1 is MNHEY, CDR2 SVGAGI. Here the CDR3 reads CASSYGDSNGYTF. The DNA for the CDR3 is TGTGCCAGCAGTTACGGGGACAGCAATGGCTACACCTTC.

The CDR3 DNA reads TGTGCCTGGAGTCCCTCTGGCACTAGCGGGATAATAGATACGCAGTATTTT. Translation: CAWSPSGTSGIIDTQYF. V gene TRBV30 combines with J gene TRBJ2-3, with 10 positions matching TRBD2. CDR1 and CDR2 from the germline V gene are GTSNPN and SVGIG (reference sequence). Unmatched junction bases numbered 13, after V lost 2 bases and J lost 5 bases. The CDR3 runs 17 residues.

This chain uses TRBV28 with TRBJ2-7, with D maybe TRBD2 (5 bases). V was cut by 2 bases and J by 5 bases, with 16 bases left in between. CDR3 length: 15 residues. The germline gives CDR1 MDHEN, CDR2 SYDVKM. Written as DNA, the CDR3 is TGTGCCAGCAGTTTAATGAGGGTTGGGTCCCACGAGCAGTACTTC. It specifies CASSLMRVGSHEQYF.

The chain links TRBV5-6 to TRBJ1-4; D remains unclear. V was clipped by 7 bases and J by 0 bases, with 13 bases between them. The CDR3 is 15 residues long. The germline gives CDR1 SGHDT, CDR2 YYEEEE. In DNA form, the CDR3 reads TGTGCCAGCGGAGCCTGGTTTGCAACTAATGAAAAACTGTTTTTT. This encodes CASGAWFATNEKLFF.

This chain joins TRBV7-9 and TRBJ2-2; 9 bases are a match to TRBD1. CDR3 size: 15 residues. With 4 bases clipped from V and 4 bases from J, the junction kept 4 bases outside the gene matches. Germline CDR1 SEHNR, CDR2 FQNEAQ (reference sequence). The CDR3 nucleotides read TGTGCCAGCAGCTGGACAGGGGCGGTCACCGGGGAGCTGTTTTTT. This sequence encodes CASSWTGAVTGELFF.

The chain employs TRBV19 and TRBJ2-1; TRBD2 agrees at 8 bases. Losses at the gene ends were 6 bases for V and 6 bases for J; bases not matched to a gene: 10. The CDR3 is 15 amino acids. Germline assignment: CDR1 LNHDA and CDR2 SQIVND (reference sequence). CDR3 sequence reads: CASRTSAGAGNEQFF. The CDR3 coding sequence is TGTGCCAGTAGAACATCAGCGGGAGCTGGCAATGAGCAGTTCTTC. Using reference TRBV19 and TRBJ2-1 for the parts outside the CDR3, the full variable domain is DGGITQSPKYLFRKEGQNVTLSCEQNLNHDAMYWYRQDPGQGLRLIYYSQIVNDFQKGDIAEGYSVSREKKESFPLTVTSAQKNPTAFYLCASRTSAGAGNEQFFGPGTRLTVL.

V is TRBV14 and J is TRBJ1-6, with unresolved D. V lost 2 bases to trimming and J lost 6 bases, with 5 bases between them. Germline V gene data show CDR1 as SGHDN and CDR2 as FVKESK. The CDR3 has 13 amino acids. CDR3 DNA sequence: TGTGCCAGCAGCCAAAACAGTAATTCACCCCTCCACTTT. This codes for CASSQNSNSPLHF.

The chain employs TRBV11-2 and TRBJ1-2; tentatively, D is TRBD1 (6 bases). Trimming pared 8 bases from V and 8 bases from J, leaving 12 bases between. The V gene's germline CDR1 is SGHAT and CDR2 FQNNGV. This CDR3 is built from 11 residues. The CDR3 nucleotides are TGTGCCAGCGGCCCAGGGGAAGGCTACACCTTC. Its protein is CASGPGEGYTF. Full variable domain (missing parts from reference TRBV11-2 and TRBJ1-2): EAGVAQSPRYKIIEKRQSVAFWCNPISGHATLYWYQQILGQGPKLLIQFQNNGVVDDSQLPKDRFSAERLKGVDSTLKIQPAKLEDSAVYLCASGPGEGYTFGSGTRLTVV.

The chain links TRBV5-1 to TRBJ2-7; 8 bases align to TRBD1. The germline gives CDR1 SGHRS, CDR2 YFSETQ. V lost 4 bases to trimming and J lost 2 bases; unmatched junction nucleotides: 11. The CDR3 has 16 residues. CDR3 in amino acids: CASSLNPGGRTYEQYF. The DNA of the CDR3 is TGCGCCAGCAGCCTGAATCCAGGGGGCCGAACCTACGAGCAGTACTTC.

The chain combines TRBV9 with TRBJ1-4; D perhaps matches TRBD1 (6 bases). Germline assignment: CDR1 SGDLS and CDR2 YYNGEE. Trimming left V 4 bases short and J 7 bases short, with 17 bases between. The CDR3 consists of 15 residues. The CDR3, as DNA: TGTGCCAGCAGCACCGGGGGGCAGGGAGCTGAAAAACTGTTTTTT. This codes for CASSTGGQGAEKLFF.

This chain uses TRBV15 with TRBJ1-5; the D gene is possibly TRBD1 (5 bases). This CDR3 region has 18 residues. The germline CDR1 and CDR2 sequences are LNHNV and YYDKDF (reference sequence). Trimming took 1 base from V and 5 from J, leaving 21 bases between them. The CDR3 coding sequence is TGTGCCACCAGCAGAGTTGGATCCGCAGGGTTTCTTGATCAGCCCCAGCATTTT. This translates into CATSRVGSAGFLDQPQHF.

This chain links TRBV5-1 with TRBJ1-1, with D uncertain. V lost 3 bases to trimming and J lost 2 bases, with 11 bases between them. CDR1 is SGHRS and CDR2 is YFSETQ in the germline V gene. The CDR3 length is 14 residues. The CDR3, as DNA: TGCGCCAGCAGCTCAACAGTAAGCAACACTGAAGCTTTCTTT. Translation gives CASSSTVSNTEAFF. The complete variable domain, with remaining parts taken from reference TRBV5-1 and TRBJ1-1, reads KAGVTQTPRYLIKTRGQQVTLSCSPISGHRSVSWYQQTPGQGLQFLFEYFSETQRNKGNFPGRFSGRQFSNSRSEMNVSTLELGDSALYLCASSSTVSNTEAFFGQGTRLTVV.

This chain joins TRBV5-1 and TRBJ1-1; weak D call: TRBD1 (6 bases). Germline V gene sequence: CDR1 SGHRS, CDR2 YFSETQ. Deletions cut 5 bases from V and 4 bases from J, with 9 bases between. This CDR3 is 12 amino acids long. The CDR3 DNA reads TGCGCCAGCAGTACAGGGTCCACTGAAGCTTTCTTT. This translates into CASSTGSTEAFF. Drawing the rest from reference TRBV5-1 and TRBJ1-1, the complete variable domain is KAGVTQTPRYLIKTRGQQVTLSCSPISGHRSVSWYQQTPGQGLQFLFEYFSETQRNKGNFPGRFSGRQFSNSRSEMNVSTLELGDSALYLCASSTGSTEAFFGQGTRLTVV.

Written as DNA, the CDR3 is TGTGCCAGCAGTTTCTATCAGGGACAAGGTGAGCAGTTCTTC. Residues: CASSFYQGQGEQFF. This rearrangement joins TRBV27 to TRBJ2-1; a weak D match, TRBD1 (6 bases). CDR1 is MNHEY and CDR2 is SMNVEV in the germline V gene (reference sequence). V was clipped by 3 bases and J by 9 bases, with 15 bases between them. This CDR3 has 14 residues.

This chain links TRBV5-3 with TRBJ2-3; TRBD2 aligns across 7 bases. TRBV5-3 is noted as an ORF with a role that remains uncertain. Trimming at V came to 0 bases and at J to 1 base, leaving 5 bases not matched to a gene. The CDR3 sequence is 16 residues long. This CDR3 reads CARSLGAGVRTDTQYF. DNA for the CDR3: TGTGCCAGAAGCTTGGGGGCGGGGGTCCGCACAGATACGCAGTATTTT.

In DNA form, the CDR3 reads TGTGCCAGCAGTTTGGGCCCAGTGAGCGGCTACACCTTC. It encodes CASSLGPVSGYTF. J is TRBJ1-2 and V is TRBV6-5; D ambiguous. The CDR3 extends over 13 amino acids. The V and J ends lost 4 bases and 8 bases respectively, with 14 bases between them. Germline loops: CDR1 MNHEY, CDR2 SVGAGI.

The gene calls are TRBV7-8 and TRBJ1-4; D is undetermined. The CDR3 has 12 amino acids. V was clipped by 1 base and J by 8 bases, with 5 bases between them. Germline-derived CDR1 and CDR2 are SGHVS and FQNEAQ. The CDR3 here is CASSLDWEKLFF. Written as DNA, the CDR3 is TGTGCCAGCAGCTTAGACTGGGAAAAACTGTTTTTT.

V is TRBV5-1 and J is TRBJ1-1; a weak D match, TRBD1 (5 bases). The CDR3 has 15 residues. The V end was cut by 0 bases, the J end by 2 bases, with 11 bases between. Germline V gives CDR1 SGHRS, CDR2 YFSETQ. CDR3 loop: CASSLVGVPNTEAFF. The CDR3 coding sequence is TGCGCCAGCAGCTTGGTAGGGGTCCCTAACACTGAAGCTTTCTTT. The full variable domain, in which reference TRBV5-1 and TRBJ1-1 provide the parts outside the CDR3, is KAGVTQTPRYLIKTRGQQVTLSCSPISGHRSVSWYQQTPGQGLQFLFEYFSETQRNKGNFPGRFSGRQFSNSRSEMNVSTLELGDSALYLCASSLVGVPNTEAFFGQGTRLTVV.

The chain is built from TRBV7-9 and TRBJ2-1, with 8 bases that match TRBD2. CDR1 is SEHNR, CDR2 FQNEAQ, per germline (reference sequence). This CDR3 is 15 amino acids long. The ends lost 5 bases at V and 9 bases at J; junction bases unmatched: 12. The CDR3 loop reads CASSLTGTSVAEQFF. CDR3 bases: TGTGCCAGCAGCCTTACCGGGACTAGTGTTGCTGAGCAGTTCTTC.

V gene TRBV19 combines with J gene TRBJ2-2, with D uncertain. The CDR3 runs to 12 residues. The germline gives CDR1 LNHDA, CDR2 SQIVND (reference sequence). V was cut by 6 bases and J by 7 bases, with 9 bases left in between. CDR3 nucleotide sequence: TGTGCCAGTAGGGTCGAACACGGGGAGCTGTTTTTT. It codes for CASRVEHGELFF.

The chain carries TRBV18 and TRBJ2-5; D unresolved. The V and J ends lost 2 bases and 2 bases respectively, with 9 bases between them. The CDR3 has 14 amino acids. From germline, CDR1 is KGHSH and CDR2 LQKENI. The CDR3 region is CASSPLSVQETQYF. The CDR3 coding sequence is TGTGCCAGCTCACCATTGAGCGTGCAAGAGACCCAGTACTTC.

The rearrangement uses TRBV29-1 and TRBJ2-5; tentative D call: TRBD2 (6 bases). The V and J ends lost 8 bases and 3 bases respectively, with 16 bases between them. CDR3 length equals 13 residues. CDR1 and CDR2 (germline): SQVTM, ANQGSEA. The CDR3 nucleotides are TGCAGCTGCCCTGGCGGGAATAAAGAGACCCAGTACTTC. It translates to CSCPGGNKETQYF.

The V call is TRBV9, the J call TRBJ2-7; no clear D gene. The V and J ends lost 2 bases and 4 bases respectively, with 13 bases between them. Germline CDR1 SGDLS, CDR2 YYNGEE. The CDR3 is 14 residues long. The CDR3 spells CASSVGWSPYEQYF. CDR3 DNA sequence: TGTGCCAGCAGCGTGGGCTGGTCCCCTTACGAGCAGTACTTC.

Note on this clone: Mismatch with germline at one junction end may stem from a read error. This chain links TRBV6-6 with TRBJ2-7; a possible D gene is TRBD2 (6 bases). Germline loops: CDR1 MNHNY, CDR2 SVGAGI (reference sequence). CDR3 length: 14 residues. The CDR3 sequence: CASRYSGEDYEQYF. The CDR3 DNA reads TGTGCCAGCAGGTACTCCGGGGAGGACTACGAGCAGTACTTC.

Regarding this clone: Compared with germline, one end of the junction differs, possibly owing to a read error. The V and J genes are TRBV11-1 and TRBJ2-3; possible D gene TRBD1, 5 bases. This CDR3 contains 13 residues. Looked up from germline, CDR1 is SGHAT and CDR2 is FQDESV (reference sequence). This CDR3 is CASRGQGTDTQYF. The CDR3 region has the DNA TGTGCCAGCAGGGGGCAGGGCACCGATACGCAGTATTTT.

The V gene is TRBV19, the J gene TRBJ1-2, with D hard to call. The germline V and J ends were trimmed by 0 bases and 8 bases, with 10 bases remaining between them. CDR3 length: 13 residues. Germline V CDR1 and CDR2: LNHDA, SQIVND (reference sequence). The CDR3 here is CASSIDPVWGYTF. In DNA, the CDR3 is TGTGCCAGTAGTATAGATCCCGTGTGGGGCTACACCTTC. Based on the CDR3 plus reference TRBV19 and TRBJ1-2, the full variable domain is DGGITQSPKYLFRKEGQNVTLSCEQNLNHDAMYWYRQDPGQGLRLIYYSQIVNDFQKGDIAEGYSVSREKKESFPLTVTSAQKNPTAFYLCASSIDPVWGYTFGSGTRLTVV.

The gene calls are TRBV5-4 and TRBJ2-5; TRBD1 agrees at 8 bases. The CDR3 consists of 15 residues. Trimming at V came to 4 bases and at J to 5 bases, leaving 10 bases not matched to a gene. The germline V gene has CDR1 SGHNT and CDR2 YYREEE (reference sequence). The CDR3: CASSLGQGRLETQYF. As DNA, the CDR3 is TGTGCCAGCAGCCTAGGACAGGGACGTCTGGAGACCCAGTACTTC.